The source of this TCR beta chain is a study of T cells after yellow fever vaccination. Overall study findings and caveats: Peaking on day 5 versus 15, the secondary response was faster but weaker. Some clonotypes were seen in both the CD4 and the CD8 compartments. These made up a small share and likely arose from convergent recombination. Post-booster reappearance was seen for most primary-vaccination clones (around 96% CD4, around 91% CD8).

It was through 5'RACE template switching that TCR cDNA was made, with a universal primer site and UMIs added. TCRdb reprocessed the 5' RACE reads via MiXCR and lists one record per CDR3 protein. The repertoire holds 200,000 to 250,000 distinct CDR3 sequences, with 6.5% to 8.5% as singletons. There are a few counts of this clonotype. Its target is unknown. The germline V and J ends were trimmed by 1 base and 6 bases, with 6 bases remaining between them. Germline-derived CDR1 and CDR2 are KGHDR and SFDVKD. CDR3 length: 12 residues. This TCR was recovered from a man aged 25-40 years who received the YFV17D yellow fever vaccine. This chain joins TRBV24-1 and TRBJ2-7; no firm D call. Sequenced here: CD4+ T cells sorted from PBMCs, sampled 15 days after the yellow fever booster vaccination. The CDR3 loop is CATSDFDGEQYF. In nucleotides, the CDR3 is TGTGCCACCAGTGATTTTGATGGCGAGCAGTACTTC.